Reported below is one T cell receptor beta chain. The assay was immunoSEQ multiplex PCR, and TCRdb's table has in-frame clones only and misses some. In the table there are some 52,000 clones, almost 95% of which are singletons. This record belongs to a study of T cell changes during pregnancy in multiple sclerosis. J was trimmed by 2 bases and V by 4 bases; bases with no gene match: 6. CDR3 size: 14 residues. The germline V gene has CDR1 SGDLS and CDR2 YYNGEE. The chain has TRBV9 and TRBJ2-7; 7 positions match TRBD1. The sample in question was CD4+ T cells from peripheral blood mononuclear cells, obtained in the third trimester of pregnancy. This clonotype was sampled from a female donor with multiple sclerosis, enrolled in a pregnancy study. CDR3 residues: CASSHRDSPYEQYF. The CDR3 DNA reads TGTGCCAGCAGCCATCGGGACAGCCCCTACGAGCAGTACTTC.